Many counts were recorded for the clone carrying this TCR beta chain. As yet, its antigen is unknown. The authors made cDNA by 5'RACE with 10-nucleotide random UMIs. TCRdb redid the calling of the 5' RACE reads with MiXCR, one entry per CDR3 protein. Among fewer than 45,000 distinct CDR3 sequences listed, 2.5% were seen once. CDR3 length: 15 residues. V shed 5 bases and J shed 9 bases, with 20 bases lying between them. Germline loops: CDR1 SGHTA, CDR2 FQGNSA. The data are from a study of neurological immune-mediated disorders. The unsorted libraries were prepared from 2 million PBMCs (stored at -80 C). Study findings and constraints: Neither clinical nor MRI features were associated with the multiple sclerosis repertoire cluster.

Sequenced input: PBMCs. The origin of this receptor is a man aged 25 to 45 with multiple sclerosis. V and J are TRBV7-2 and TRBJ2-1, with a tentative D call TRBD2 (5 bases). CDR3 sequence: CASSPGGARAVEQFF. For the CDR3, the DNA is TGTGCCAGCAGCCCCGGCGGAGCTAGAGCGGTTGAGCAGTTCTTC. Supplemented by reference TRBV7-2 and TRBJ2-1, the full variable domain reads GAGVSQSPSNKVTEKGKDVELRCDPISGHTALYWYRQSLGQGLEFLIYFQGNSAPDKSGLPSDRFSAERTGGSVSTLTIQRTQQEDSAVYLCASSPGGARAVEQFFGPGTRLTVL.